This TCR beta chain was captured by sequencing in a study of blood T cell repertoires in COVID-19. Study background: The United States, Italy and Spain provided the acute and convalescent COVID-19 samples. Sample material is recorded as cDNA or gDNA derived from T cells, B-cell-depleted T cells, or PBMCs.

Sequenced by immunoSEQ multiplex PCR; TCRdb stores in-frame clones only, minus some. The data contain under 300,000 clones, 85% to 90% of them singletons. The CDR3 consists of 14 residues. In germline, CDR1 is LNHDA, CDR2 SQIVND (reference sequence). V was clipped by 3 bases and J by 5 bases; unmatched bases: 5. The V and J genes are TRBV19 and TRBJ1-1, with 8 positions matching TRBD1. The TCR sequence derives from a woman aged 35 to 49 who had recovered from COVID-19. Sequenced: peripheral blood. CDR3 region: CASSINRQGTEAFF. In DNA form, the CDR3 reads TGTGCCAGTAGTATTAACCGACAGGGGACTGAAGCTTTCTTT.